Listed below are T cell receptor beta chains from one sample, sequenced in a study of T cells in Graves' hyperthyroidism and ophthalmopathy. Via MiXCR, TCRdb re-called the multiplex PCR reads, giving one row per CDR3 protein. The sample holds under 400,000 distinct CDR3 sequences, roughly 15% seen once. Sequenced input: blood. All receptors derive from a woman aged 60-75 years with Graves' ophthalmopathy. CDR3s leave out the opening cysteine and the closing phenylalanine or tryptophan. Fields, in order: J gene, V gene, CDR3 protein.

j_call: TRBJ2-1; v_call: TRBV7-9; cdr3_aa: ASSLREAGNEQF
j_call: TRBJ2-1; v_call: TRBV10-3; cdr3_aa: AIGGPSGGDYNEQF
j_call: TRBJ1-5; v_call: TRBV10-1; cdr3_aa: ASSGGRAAPQH
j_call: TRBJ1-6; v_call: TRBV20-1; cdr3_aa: SARTGASNSPLH
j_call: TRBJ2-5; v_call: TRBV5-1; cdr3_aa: ASSPDGGRARETQY
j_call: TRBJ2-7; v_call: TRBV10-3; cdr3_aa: AIARGVGYEQY
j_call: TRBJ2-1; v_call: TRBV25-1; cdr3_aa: ASSDSSAVNNEQF
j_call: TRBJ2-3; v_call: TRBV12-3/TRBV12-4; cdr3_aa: ASSFWSGRGDTQY
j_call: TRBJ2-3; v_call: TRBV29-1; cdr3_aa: SVTPGGMVDTQY
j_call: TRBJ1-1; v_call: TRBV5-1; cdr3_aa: ASSGGQGITEAF
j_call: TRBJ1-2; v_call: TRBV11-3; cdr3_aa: ASSSTPLRVANYGYT
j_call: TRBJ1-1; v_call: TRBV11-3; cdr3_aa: ASSTRTGVAF
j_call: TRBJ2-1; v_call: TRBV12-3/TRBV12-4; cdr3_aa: ASSFRLSEQF
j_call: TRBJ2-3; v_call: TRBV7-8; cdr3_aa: ASRATSGRLTDTQY
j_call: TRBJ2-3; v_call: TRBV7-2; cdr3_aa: ASSLYTDTQY
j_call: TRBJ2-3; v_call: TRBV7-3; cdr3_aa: ASSRQGSSTDTQY
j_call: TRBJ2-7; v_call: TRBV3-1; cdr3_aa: ASGNRGFYEQY
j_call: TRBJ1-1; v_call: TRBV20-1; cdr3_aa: SEKEGGTEAF
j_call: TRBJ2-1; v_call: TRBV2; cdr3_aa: ASRSGRTLNEQF
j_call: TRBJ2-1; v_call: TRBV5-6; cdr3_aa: ASSLYYGGYNEQF
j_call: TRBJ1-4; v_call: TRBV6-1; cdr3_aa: ASRRLGAGANEKLF
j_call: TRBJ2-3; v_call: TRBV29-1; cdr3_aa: SVEKPARDTQY
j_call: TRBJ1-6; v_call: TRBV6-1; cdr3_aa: ASSRDSYNSPLH
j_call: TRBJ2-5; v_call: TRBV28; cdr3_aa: ASSSSGSRKTQY
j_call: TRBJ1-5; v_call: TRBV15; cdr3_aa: ATSRVSGGSQPQH
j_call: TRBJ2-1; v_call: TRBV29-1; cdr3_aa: SVCSSYNEQF
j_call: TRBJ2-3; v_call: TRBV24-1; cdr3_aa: ATSDRDTDTQY
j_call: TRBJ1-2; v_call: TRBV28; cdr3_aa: ASALGRVVNYGYT
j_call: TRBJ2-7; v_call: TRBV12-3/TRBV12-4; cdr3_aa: ASSLSGRGAYEQY